The clone carrying this T cell receptor beta chain was seen only a few times. What it recognizes is unknown. TCRdb reanalysed the 5' RACE reads using MiXCR and keeps one entry per CDR3 protein. The data show under 250,000 distinct CDR3 sequences, roughly 9.4% seen once. This sample is part of a study of T-cell memory formation after mild COVID-19. Overall study results and limits: Day 37-peaking second-wave clones had unconfirmed SARS-CoV-2 specificity. Among contracting clones, CD4+ were mainly CM/EM and CD8+ enriched in EMRA.

The ends were cut back, 5 bases at V and 6 bases at J, with 16 bases in the middle. The CDR3 loop spans 14 amino acids. The germline CDR1 and CDR2 sequences are MNHEY and SMNVEV (reference sequence). Sequences were obtained from PBMCs or a T cell subset sorted from them (not recorded which). The chain employs TRBV27 and TRBJ1-1; weak D call: TRBD1 (5 bases). The clonotype comes from a young man who had mild COVID-19 (a few samples of this study predate the infection). Cell type and time point are not known. The CDR3 DNA follows: TGTGCCAGCAGTCCCCTCGTGGGGACGTCTGAAGCTTTCTTT. Its translation is CASSPLVGTSEAFF.